This entry features one TCR beta chain sequence. As yet, its antigen is unknown. Germline values: CDR1 LGHNA, CDR2 YNFKEQ. Germline trimming cut 3 bases from V and 3 bases from J; bases unmatched to any gene: 3. The CDR3 contains 15 residues. This entry is derived from a study of post-analysis software for immune sequencing data. Carried by the TCR beta cDNA libraries were unique molecular identifiers. TCRdb processed the PCR reads anew with MiXCR; each CDR3 protein has one entry. The sample has about half a million distinct CDR3 sequences; around 36% are singletons. Overall study findings and caveats: Five or six TRBV segments were more frequent in patients than controls; TRBV5-6, TRBV5-1 and TRBV20-1 belonged to this group.

This chain uses TRBV4-2 with TRBJ1-4; TRBD1 aligns across 8 bases. The receptor comes from a girl under 18 with multiple sclerosis. The sample comprised blood. CDR3 nucleotides: TGTGCCAGCAGCCACGGGACAGGTTCTAATGAAAAACTGTTTTTT. Translation: CASSHGTGSNEKLFF.